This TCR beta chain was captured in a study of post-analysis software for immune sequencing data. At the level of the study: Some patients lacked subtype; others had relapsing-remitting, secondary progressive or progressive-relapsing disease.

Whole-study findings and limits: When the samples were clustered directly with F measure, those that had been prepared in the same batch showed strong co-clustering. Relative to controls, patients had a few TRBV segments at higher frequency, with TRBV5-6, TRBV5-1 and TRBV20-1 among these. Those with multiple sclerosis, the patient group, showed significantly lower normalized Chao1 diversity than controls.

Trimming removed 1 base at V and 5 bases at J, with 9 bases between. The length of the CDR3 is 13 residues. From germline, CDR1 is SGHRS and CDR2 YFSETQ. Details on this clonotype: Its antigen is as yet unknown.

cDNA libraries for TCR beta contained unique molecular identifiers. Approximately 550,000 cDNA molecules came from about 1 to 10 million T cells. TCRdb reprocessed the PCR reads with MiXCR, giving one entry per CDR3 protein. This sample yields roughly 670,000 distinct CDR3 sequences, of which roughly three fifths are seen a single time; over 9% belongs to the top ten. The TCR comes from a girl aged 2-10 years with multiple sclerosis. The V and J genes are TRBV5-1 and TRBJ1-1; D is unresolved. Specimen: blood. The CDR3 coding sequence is TGCGCCAGCAGCTTGTTCGGGGAAACTGAAGCTTTCTTT. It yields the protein CASSLFGETEAFF.